This entry concerns a single T cell receptor (beta chain). Its antigen remains unknown. The V gene's germline CDR1 is MGHRA and CDR2 YSYEKL. V dropped 4 bases and J dropped 1 base, with 7 bases sitting between them. There are 14 residues in the CDR3. The sample is drawn from a study of blood T cells in healthy people across ages. General study results and limits: TCR beta diversity per million T cells fell roughly linearly with age.

In terms of origin and age, donors were healthy Caucasian individuals from Russia aged about 6 to 90. Primers used in a second PCR of roughly 7 to 12 cycles were a sample-barcoded 5' primer and a J-beta primer mix. All samples gave at least 2.5 million CDR3-containing paired-end reads. Via MiXCR, TCRdb re-called the 5' RACE reads, giving one row per CDR3 protein. The sample records about 1.4 million distinct CDR3 sequences, 55% to 75% being singletons. Sequencing was performed on blood. This clonotype was sampled from a man between 18 and 35 years old in good health. J is TRBJ2-2 and V is TRBV4-1; D ambiguous. The CDR3 is CASSRQENTGELFF. The DNA for the CDR3 is TGCGCCAGCAGCCGTCAGGAGAACACCGGGGAGCTGTTTTTT.